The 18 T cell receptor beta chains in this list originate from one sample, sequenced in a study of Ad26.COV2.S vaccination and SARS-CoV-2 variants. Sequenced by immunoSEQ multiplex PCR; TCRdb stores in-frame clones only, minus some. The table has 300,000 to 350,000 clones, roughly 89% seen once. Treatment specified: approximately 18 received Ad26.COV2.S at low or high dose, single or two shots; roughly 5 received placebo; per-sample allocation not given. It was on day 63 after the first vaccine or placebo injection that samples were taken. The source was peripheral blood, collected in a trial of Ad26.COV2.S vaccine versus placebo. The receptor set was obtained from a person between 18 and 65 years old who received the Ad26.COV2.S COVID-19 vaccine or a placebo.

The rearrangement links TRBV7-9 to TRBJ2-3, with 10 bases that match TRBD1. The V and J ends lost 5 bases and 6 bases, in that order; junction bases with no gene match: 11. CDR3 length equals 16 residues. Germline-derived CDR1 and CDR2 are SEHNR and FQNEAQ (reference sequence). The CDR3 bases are TGTGCCAGCAGCCTCGGGGACAGGGGTGATGCGGATACGCAGTATTTT. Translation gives CASSLGDRGDADTQYF.

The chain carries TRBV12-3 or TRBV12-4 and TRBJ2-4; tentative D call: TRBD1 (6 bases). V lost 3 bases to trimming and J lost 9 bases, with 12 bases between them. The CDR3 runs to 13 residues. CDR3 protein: CASSFFQGPIQYF. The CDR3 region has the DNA TGTGCCAGCAGTTTTTTTCAGGGGCCCATTCAGTACTTC.

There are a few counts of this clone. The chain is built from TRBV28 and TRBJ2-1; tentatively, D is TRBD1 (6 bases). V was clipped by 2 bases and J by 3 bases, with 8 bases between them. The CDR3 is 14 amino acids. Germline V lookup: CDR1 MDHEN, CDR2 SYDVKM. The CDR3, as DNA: TGTGCCAGCAGTTTACAGGGGTTCTACAATGAGCAGTTCTTC. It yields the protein CASSLQGFYNEQFF.

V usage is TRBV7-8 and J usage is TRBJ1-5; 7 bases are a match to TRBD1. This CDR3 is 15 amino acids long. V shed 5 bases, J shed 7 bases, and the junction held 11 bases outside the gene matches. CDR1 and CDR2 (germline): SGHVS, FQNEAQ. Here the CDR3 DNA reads TGTGCCAGCAGCCTCCGGGACAGAAATGACCAGCCCCAGCATTTT. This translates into CASSLRDRNDQPQHF.

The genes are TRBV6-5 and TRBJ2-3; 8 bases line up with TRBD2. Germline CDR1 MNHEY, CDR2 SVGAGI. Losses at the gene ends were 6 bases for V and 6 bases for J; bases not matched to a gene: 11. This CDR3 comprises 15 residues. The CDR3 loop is CASRQTIAGKDTQYF. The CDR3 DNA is TGTGCCAGCAGACAAACCATAGCGGGGAAGGATACGCAGTATTTT.

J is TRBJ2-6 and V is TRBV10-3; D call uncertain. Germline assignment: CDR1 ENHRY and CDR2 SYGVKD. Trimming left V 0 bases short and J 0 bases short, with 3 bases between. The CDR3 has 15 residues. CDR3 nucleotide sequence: TGTGCCATCAGTGAGTCCGACTCTGGGGCCAACGTCCTGACTTTC. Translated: CAISESDSGANVLTF.

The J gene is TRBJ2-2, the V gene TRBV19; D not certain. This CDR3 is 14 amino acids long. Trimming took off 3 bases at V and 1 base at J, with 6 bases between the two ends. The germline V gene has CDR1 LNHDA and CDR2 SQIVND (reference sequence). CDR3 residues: CASSIKGNTGELFF. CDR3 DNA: TGTGCCAGTAGTATCAAGGGGAACACCGGGGAGCTGTTTTTT. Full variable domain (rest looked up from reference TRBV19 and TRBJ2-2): DGGITQSPKYLFRKEGQNVTLSCEQNLNHDAMYWYRQDPGQGLRLIYYSQIVNDFQKGDIAEGYSVSREKKESFPLTVTSAQKNPTAFYLCASSIKGNTGELFFGEGSRLTVL.

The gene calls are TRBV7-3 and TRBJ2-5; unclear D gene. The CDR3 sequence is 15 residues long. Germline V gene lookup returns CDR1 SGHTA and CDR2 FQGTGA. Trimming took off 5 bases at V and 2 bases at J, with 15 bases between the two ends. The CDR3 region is CASSPRANLQETQYF. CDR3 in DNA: TGTGCCAGCAGCCCTCGGGCGAATCTTCAAGAGACCCAGTACTTC.

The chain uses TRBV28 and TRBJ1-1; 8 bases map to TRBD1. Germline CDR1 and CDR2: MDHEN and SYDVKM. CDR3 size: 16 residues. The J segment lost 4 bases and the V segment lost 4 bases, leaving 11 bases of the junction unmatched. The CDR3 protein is CASSYKGVGQATEAFF. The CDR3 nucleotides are TGTGCCAGCAGTTATAAGGGGGTGGGACAGGCCACTGAAGCTTTCTTT.

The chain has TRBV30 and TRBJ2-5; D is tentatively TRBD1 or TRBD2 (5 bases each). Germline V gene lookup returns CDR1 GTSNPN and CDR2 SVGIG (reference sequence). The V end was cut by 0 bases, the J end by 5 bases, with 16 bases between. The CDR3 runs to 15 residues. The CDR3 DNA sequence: TGTGCCTGGAGTGTAGTAGGGGCCGAGCGGGAGACCCAGTACTTC. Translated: CAWSVVGAERETQYF. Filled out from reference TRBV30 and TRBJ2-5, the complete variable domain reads SQTIHQWPATLVQPVGSPLSLECTVEGTSNPNLYWYRQAAGRGLQLLFYSVGIGQISSEVPQNLSASRPQDRQFILSSKKLLLSDSGFYLCAWSVVGAERETQYFGPGTRLLVL.

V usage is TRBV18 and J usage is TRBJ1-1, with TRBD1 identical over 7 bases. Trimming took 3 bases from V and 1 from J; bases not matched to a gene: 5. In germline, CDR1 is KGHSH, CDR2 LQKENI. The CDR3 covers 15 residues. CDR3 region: CASSPGSGGNTEAFF. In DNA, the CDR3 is TGTGCCAGCTCACCGGGGTCAGGGGGGAACACTGAAGCTTTCTTT.

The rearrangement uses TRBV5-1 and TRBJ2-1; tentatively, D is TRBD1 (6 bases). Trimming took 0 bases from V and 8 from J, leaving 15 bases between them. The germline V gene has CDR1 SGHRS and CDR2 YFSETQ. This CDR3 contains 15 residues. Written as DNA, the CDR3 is TGCGCCAGCAGCTTGGGCAGGGGATATCTTGATGAGCAGTTCTTC. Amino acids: CASSLGRGYLDEQFF.

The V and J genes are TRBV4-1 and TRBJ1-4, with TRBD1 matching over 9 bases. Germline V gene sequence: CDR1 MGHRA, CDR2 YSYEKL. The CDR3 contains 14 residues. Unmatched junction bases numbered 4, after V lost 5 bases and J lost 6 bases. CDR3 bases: TGCGCCAGCAGCAGCCGGGACAGGGATGAAAAACTGTTTTTT. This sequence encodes CASSSRDRDEKLFF.

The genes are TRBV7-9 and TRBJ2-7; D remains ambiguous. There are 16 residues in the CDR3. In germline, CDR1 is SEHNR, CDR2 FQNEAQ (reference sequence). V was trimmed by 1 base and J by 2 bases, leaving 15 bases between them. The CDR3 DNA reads TGTGCCAGCAGCTTAGATCTCAGGACGGAGCCCTACGAGCAGTACTTC. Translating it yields CASSLDLRTEPYEQYF.

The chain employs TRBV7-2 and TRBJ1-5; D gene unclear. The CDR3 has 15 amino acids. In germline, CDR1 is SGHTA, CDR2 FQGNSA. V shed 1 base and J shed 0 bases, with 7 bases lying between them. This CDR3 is CASSLGIDSNQPQHF. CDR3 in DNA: TGTGCCAGCAGCTTAGGTATAGATAGCAATCAGCCCCAGCATTTT.

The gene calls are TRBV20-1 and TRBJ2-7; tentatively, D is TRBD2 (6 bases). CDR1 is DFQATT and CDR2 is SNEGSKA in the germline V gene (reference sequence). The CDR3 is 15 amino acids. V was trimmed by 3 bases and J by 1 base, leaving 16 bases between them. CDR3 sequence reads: CSASQPGRLSYEQYF. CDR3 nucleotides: TGCAGTGCTAGTCAACCGGGGAGGTTATCCTACGAGCAGTACTTC.

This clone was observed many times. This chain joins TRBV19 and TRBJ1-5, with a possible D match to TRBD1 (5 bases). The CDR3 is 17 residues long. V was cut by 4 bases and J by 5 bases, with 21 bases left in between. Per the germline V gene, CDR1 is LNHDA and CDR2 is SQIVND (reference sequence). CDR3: CASSNLGRGLMYQPQHF. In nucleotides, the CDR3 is TGTGCCAGTAGTAACTTGGGGAGGGGACTGATGTATCAGCCCCAGCATTTT. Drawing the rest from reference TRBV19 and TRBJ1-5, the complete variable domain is DGGITQSPKYLFRKEGQNVTLSCEQNLNHDAMYWYRQDPGQGLRLIYYSQIVNDFQKGDIAEGYSVSREKKESFPLTVTSAQKNPTAFYLCASSNLGRGLMYQPQHFGDGTRLSIL.

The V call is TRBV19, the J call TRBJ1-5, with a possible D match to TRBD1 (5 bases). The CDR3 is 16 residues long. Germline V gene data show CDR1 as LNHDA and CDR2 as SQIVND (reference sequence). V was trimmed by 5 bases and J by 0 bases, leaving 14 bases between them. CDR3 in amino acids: CASSAWDGPSNQPQHF. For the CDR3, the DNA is TGTGCCAGTAGTGCCTGGGACGGCCCTAGCAATCAGCCCCAGCATTTT.